Below are 24 T cell receptor beta chains sequenced from a single sample in a study of T cell changes during pregnancy in multiple sclerosis. The table came from immunoSEQ multiplex PCR; TCRdb's copy has only in-frame clones and leaves some out. The repertoire holds 70,000 to 85,000 clones, under 95% seen once, with around 2.6% in the top ten. The sample consisted of peripheral blood, taken before pregnancy. The receptors were gathered from a female donor with multiple sclerosis, enrolled in a pregnancy study.

The chain employs TRBV30 and TRBJ2-3, with TRBD2 matching over 8 bases. V lost 0 bases and J lost 4; bases outside the gene matches: 6. This CDR3 has 15 amino acids. Germline loops: CDR1 GTSNPN, CDR2 SVGIG (reference sequence). CDR3 loop: CAWSVGLAGADTQYF. The CDR3 nucleotides read TGTGCCTGGAGTGTAGGACTAGCTGGAGCAGATACGCAGTATTTT.

This CDR3 is CASSLYMVTGGVASVQETQYF. In DNA form, the CDR3 reads TGTGCCAGCAGCCTGTACATGGTGACAGGGGGGGTAGCAAGCGTGCAAGAGACCCAGTACTTC. The rearrangement links TRBV4-2 to TRBJ2-5; 9 bases map to TRBD1. This CDR3 comprises 21 residues. With 4 bases clipped from V and 2 bases from J, the junction kept 23 bases outside the gene matches. Germline V lookup: CDR1 LGHNA, CDR2 YNFKEQ.

This clone was counted between two and nine times. This chain connects TRBV4-1 to TRBJ1-5; unclear D gene. CDR1 and CDR2 (germline): MGHRA, YSYEKL. The CDR3 length is 14 residues. V was trimmed by 0 bases and J by 5 bases, leaving 8 bases between them. The CDR3 nucleotides are TGCGCCAGCAGCCAAGAGGGAGGGTATCAGCCCCAGCATTTT. Residues: CASSQEGGYQPQHF.

This chain links TRBV5-4 with TRBJ2-1; D remains unclear. Germline V gene lookup returns CDR1 SGHNT and CDR2 YYREEE (reference sequence). This CDR3 is built from 14 residues. Deletions cut 4 bases from V and 8 bases from J, with 16 bases between. The CDR3 spells CASSPMVRSDEQFF. The DNA for the CDR3 is TGTGCCAGCAGCCCGATGGTTAGATCCGATGAGCAGTTCTTC.

The gene calls are TRBV28 and TRBJ2-5; D might be TRBD2 (7 bases). This CDR3 is 16 amino acids long. Germline V gene data show CDR1 as MDHEN and CDR2 as SYDVKM. Between the trimmed V and J ends, which lost 0 bases and 4 bases, there was a span of 15 bases. Written as DNA, the CDR3 is TGTGCCAGCAGTTTATGGGGGGGGCGAGGTGGAGAGACCCAGTACTTC. Residues: CASSLWGGRGGETQYF.

V usage is TRBV19 and J usage is TRBJ1-4; no reliable D call. The ends were cut back, 0 bases at V and 8 bases at J, with 13 bases in the middle. This CDR3 spans 15 amino acids. Germline assignment: CDR1 LNHDA and CDR2 SQIVND (reference sequence). The CDR3, as DNA: TGTGCCAGTAGTATAGATGTGGGTGCGGGGGAAAAACTGTTTTTT. Its translation: CASSIDVGAGEKLFF.

The chain uses TRBV7-2 and TRBJ1-3, with D possibly TRBD1 on 6 matching bases. V was trimmed by 3 bases and J by 0 bases, leaving 15 bases between them. Germline V gene data show CDR1 as SGHTA and CDR2 as FQGNSA. The CDR3 is made up of 17 amino acids. In DNA, the CDR3 is TGTGCCAGCAGCTTCAGGGGCGACACGAGCTCTGGAAACACCATATATTTT. Encoded protein: CASSFRGDTSSGNTIYF.

This sequence joins TRBV5-1 and TRBJ1-1, with TRBD1 identical over 8 bases. This CDR3 has 20 residues. The junction had 17 bases not matched to a gene; V was cut back by 0 bases and J by 1 base. Germline loops: CDR1 SGHRS, CDR2 YFSETQ. The CDR3 DNA reads TGCGCCAGCAGCTTGGGTCGGACAGGGTCCTTTCATAACTCGAACACTGAAGCTTTCTTT. This encodes CASSLGRTGSFHNSNTEAFF.

The chain carries TRBV6-5 and TRBJ1-2, with 7 bases lining up with TRBD1. Germline assignment: CDR1 MNHEY and CDR2 SVGAGI. After removal of 5 bases from V and 4 bases from J, the junction contained 4 bases not matched to a gene. CDR3 length: 13 residues. CDR3: CASSTRGSYGYTF. CDR3 coding DNA: TGTGCCAGCAGTACCAGGGGGAGCTATGGCTACACCTTC.

This sequence joins TRBV9 and TRBJ1-1; D not certain. The CDR3 extends over 14 amino acids. Per germline, CDR1 SGDLS and CDR2 YYNGEE. Trimming stripped 0 bases from V and 3 bases from J, with 9 bases between. CDR3 in amino acids: CASSVAVRDTEAFF. DNA for the CDR3: TGTGCCAGCAGCGTAGCGGTGAGGGACACTGAAGCTTTCTTT.

The DNA of the CDR3 is TGTGCCAGCAGCCAAGAGAGTGCCAGGGGGACCTACGAGCAGTACTTC. It codes for CASSQESARGTYEQYF. The chain combines TRBV14 with TRBJ2-7; 7 positions agree with TRBD1. With V trimmed by 0 bases and J by 2 bases, 7 bases remained unmatched. In germline, CDR1 is SGHDN, CDR2 FVKESK. The CDR3 is made up of 16 amino acids.

The chain uses TRBV11-3 and TRBJ2-1; 11 bases match TRBD2. Trimming cost V 3 bases and J 9 bases; bases outside gene matches: 13. CDR3 size: 17 residues. Germline V CDR1 and CDR2: SGHNT, YENEEA. CDR3 in amino acids: CASSLALTSGSSGEQFF. The CDR3 coding sequence is TGTGCCAGCAGCTTGGCCCTCACTAGCGGGAGTTCGGGTGAGCAGTTCTTC.

The V call is TRBV5-1, the J call TRBJ2-2, with 11 bases aligning to TRBD1. The V segment lost 6 bases and the J segment 5 bases; nucleotides outside the gene matches: 3. Germline V gene lookup returns CDR1 SGHRS and CDR2 YFSETQ. The CDR3 runs to 14 residues. CDR3 in amino acids: CASTGQGGTGELFF. For the CDR3, the DNA is TGCGCCAGCACGGGACAGGGGGGAACCGGGGAGCTGTTTTTT. The full variable domain, its missing parts supplied by reference TRBV5-1 and TRBJ2-2, is KAGVTQTPRYLIKTRGQQVTLSCSPISGHRSVSWYQQTPGQGLQFLFEYFSETQRNKGNFPGRFSGRQFSNSRSEMNVSTLELGDSALYLCASTGQGGTGELFFGEGSRLTVL.

The CDR3 loop is CASSTGLAGGHPITDTQYF. The DNA of the CDR3 is TGCGCCAGCAGCACGGGACTAGCGGGAGGCCACCCCATCACAGATACGCAGTATTTT. The V gene is TRBV5-1, the J gene TRBJ2-3; the match to TRBD2 covers 15 bases. The CDR3 extends over 19 amino acids. Germline CDR1 reads SGHRS; CDR2 reads YFSETQ. With V trimmed by 4 bases and J by 2 bases, 11 bases remained unmatched.

This rearrangement joins TRBV27 to TRBJ2-7, with D possibly matching TRBD2 (5 bases). With 6 bases removed from V and 7 bases from J, the gap between germline ends came to 19 bases. Germline CDR1 and CDR2: MNHEY and SMNVEV (reference sequence). This CDR3 is built from 14 residues. In nucleotides, the CDR3 is TGTGCCAGCAGCCGAGCGGATGACCCTAGGGAGCAGTACTTC. Translating it yields CASSRADDPREQYF.

This chain connects TRBV28 to TRBJ2-7; D is undetermined. The germline V gene has CDR1 MDHEN and CDR2 SYDVKM. Between the trimmed V and J ends, which lost 2 bases and 5 bases, there was a span of 16 bases. This CDR3 has 15 residues. The CDR3 loop is CASSLGSGAKDEQYF. The CDR3 bases are TGTGCCAGCAGTTTAGGTTCAGGCGCGAAGGACGAGCAGTACTTC.

The chain employs TRBV7-9 and TRBJ2-1; 9 bases match TRBD1. Germline V gene lookup returns CDR1 SEHNR and CDR2 FQNEAQ (reference sequence). The CDR3 has 15 residues. J gave up 7 bases and V 2 bases, and 6 bases lay outside the gene matches. The CDR3 DNA sequence: TGTGCCAGCAGCTTACCCGGGACAGGGCAGAATGAGCAGTTCTTC. Its protein product is CASSLPGTGQNEQFF.

This chain uses TRBV6-5 with TRBJ2-3; D gene unclear. Germline loops: CDR1 MNHEY, CDR2 SVGAGI. Trimming removed 0 bases at V and 6 bases at J, with 7 bases between. CDR3 size: 13 residues. The CDR3 region has the DNA TGTGCCAGCAGTTACTCATCCGGGGATACGCAGTATTTT. This codes for CASSYSSGDTQYF.

The chain links TRBV28 to TRBJ2-3; 10 bases align to TRBD1. The ends lost 10 bases at V and 3 bases at J; junction bases unmatched: 1. The CDR3 is 12 amino acids. Germline assignment: CDR1 MDHEN and CDR2 SYDVKM. Written as DNA, the CDR3 is TGTGCCACGGGACAGGGGACAGATACGCAGTATTTT. Translating it yields CATGQGTDTQYF.

The chain uses TRBV28 and TRBJ2-7; 10 bases align to TRBD2. Trimming took 6 bases from V and 5 from J; bases not matched to a gene: 10. CDR3 length equals 15 residues. CDR1 is MDHEN, CDR2 SYDVKM, per germline. This chain's CDR3 is CASRSRLAGGHEQYF. CDR3 nucleotides: TGTGCCAGCAGGAGCCGACTAGCGGGTGGTCACGAGCAGTACTTC.

The genes are TRBV10-3 and TRBJ2-1; TRBD2 is a possible D gene (5 bases). Trimming took off 5 bases at V and 6 bases at J, with 20 bases between the two ends. This CDR3 has 16 residues. The germline gives CDR1 ENHRY, CDR2 SYGVKD. As DNA, the CDR3 is TGTGCCATCAGTTCCCCCGGGGTGAGGGTAGGCAATGAGCAGTTCTTC. Translation: CAISSPGVRVGNEQFF.

This clone was recorded a few times. The CDR3 is CASSSGQGNQPQHF. CDR3 nucleotide sequence: TGTGCCAGCAGCTCAGGACAGGGGAATCAGCCCCAGCATTTT. The V gene is TRBV7-2, the J gene TRBJ1-5; 9 bases agree with TRBD1. The CDR3 is 14 amino acids. V lost 4 bases and J lost 4; bases outside the gene matches: 2. The V gene's germline CDR1 is SGHTA and CDR2 FQGNSA.

The V call is TRBV6-5, the J call TRBJ1-1; D uncertain. Trimming shortened V by 11 bases and J by 1 base, and 14 bases separated the two germline ends. Germline V CDR1 and CDR2: MNHEY, SVGAGI. There are 13 residues in the CDR3. The CDR3 reads CASGRGANTEAFF. The CDR3, as DNA: TGTGCCTCAGGCCGGGGTGCGAACACTGAAGCTTTCTTT.

The gene calls are TRBV19 and TRBJ1-1; D is uncertain. V was pared by 1 base and J by 0 bases, with 6 bases between. Germline values: CDR1 LNHDA, CDR2 SQIVND (reference sequence). This CDR3 is built from 14 residues. Here the CDR3 reads CASSIGGLNTEAFF. The CDR3, as DNA: TGTGCCAGTAGTATAGGCGGGTTGAACACTGAAGCTTTCTTT.